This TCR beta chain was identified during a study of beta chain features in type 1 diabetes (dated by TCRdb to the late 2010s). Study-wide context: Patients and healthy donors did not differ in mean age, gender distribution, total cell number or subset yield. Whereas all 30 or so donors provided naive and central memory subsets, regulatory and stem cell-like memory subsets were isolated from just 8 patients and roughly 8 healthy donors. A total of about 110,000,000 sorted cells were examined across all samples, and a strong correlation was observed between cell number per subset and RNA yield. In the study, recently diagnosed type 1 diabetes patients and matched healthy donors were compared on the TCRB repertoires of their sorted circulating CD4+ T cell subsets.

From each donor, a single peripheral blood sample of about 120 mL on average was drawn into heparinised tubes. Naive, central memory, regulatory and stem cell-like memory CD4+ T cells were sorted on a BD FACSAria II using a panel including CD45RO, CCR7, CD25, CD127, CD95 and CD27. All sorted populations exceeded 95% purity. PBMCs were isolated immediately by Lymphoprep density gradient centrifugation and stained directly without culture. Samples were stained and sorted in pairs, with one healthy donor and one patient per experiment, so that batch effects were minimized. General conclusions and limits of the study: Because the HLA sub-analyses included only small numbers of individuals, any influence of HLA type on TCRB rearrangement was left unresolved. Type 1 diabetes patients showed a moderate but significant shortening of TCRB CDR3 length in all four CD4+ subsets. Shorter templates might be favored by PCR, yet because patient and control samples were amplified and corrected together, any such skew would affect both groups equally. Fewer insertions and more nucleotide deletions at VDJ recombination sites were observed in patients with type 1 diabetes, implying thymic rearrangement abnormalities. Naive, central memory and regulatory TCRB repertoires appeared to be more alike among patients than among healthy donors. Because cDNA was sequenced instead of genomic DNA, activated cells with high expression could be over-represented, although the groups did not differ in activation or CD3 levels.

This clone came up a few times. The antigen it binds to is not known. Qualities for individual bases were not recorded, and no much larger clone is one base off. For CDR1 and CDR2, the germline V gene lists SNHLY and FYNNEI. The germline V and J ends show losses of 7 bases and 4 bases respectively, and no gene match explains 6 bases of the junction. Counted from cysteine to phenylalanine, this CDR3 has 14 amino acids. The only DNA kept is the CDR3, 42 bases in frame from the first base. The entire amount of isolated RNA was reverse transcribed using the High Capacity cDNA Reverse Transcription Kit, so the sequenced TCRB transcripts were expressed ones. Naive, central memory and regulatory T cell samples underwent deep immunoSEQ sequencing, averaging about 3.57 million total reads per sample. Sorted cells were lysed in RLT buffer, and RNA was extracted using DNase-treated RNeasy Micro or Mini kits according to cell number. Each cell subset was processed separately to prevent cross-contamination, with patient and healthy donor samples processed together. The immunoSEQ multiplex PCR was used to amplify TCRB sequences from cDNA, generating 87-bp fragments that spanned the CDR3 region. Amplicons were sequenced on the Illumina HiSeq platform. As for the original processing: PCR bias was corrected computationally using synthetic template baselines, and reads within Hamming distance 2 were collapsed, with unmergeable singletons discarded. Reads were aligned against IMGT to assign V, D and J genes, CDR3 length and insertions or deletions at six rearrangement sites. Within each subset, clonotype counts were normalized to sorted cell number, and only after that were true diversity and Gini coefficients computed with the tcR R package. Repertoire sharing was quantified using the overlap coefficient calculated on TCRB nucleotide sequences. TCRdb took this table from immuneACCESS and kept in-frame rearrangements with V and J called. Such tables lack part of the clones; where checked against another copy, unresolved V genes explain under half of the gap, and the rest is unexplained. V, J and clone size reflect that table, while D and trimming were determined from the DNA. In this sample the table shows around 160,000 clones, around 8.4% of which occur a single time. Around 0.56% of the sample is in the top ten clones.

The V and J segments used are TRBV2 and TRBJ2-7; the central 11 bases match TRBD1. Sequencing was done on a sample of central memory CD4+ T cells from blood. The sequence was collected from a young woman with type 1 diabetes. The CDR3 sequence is CASNGQGAGYEQYF. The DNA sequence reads TGTGCCAGCAATGGACAGGGGGCAGGGTACGAGCAGTACTTC. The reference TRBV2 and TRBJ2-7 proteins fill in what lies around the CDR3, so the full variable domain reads EPEVTQTPSHQVTQMGQEVILRCVPISNHLYFYWYRQILGQKVEFLVSFYNNEISEKSEIFDDQFSVERPDGSNFTLKIRSTKLEDSAMYFCASNGQGAGYEQYFGPGTRLTVT.